The T cell receptor (beta chain) described here comes from a study of T cells after yellow fever vaccination. Findings and limits, study-wide: The secondary response was weaker but peaked faster, day 5 versus 15.

This clonotype was found a few times. The target antigen is unknown. Trimming pared 4 bases from V and 3 bases from J, leaving 5 bases between. This CDR3 is 12 amino acids long. Germline CDR1 LGHDT, CDR2 YNNKEL (reference sequence). One entry per CDR3 protein, called by TCRdb with MiXCR from the 5' RACE reads. The table shows some 600,000 distinct CDR3 sequences, with around an eighth occurring only once. This TCR came from a man aged 25-45 years who received the YFV17D yellow fever vaccine. The specimen comprised PBMCs, sampled on the day of the yellow fever booster vaccination. V is TRBV3-1 and J is TRBJ2-3; no definite D call. As DNA, the CDR3 is TGTGCCAGCAGCCGTCCTACAGATACGCAGTATTTT. Translating gives CASSRPTDTQYF.